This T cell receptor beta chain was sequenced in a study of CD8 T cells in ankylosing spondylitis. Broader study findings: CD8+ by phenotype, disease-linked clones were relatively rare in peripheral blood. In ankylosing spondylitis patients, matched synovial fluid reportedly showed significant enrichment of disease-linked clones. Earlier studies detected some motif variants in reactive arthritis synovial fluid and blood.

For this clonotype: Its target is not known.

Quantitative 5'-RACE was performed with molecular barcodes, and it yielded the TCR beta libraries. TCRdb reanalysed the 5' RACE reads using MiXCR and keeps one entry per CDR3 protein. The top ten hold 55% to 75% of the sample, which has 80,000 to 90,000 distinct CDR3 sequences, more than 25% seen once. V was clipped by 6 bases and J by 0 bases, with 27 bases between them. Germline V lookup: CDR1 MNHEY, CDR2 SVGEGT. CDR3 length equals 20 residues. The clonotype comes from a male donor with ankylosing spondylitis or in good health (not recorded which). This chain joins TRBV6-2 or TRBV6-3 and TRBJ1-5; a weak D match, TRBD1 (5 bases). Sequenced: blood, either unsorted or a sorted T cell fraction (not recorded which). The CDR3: CASSRGHSTLTDPSNQPQHF. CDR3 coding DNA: TGTGCCAGCAGCCGCGGGCATTCAACCTTGACAGACCCTAGCAATCAGCCCCAGCATTTT.